This TCR beta chain was captured in a study of blood T cells in healthy people across ages (dated by TCRdb to about 2015). Regarding the study in general: Template switching captured roughly one uniquely barcoded TCR beta cDNA molecule per two T cells in model experiments. Using deep sequencing normalized with unique cDNA molecular identifiers, the study measured how TCR beta repertoire diversity changes with age. Four age groups were formed from the donors: young (average about 16 years), middle-aged (approximately 41), aged (more than 55) and long-lived (around 82). To avoid experimental bias, donors of different ages were randomly spread across the sequencing lanes. Two additional independent replicas of 1 million unique cDNA reads from the same blood draw were analyzed for two donors (one aged 18 to 29 and one aged 80 or older). Points the paper makes about the study in general: Bulk unsorted PBMC profiling prevented conclusive comparison of naive and antigen-experienced compartments. Compared with the aged group, the long-lived group had more naive CD4+ T cells, fewer expanded clones and increased TCR diversity, a pattern suggesting age selection. Because the CMV infection status of the donors was unknown, age-related changes in expanded clonotypes may potentially have been confounded. Estimates of total diversity based on one million sequenced T cells were considered lower bounds and underestimates. As age increased, observed TCR beta diversity per million T cells dropped in a roughly linear way, and a significant reduction was already evident by age approximately 40. There was a strong correlation between observed TCR beta diversity and the percentage of naive T cells measured by flow cytometry.

The donors were roughly 40 Caucasian individuals from Russia, aged roughly 6 to 100 years, who were systemically healthy. Ten milliliters of peripheral blood were drawn from each donor into EDTA-treated Vacutainer tubes. Ficoll-Paque density-gradient centrifugation was used to isolate PBMCs, with at least 7 million per sample. Total RNA, at least 6 micrograms per sample, was extracted from PBMCs with Trizol reagent. The percentages of naive CD45RAhigh/CD27high T cells were determined by flow cytometry on a PBMC aliquot from every donor. The CDR3 sequence holds 14 residues, the cysteine and phenylalanine included. The entry retains the CDR3 DNA only, 42 bases that are in frame from base 1. CDR1 DFQATT and CDR2 SNEGSKA are derived from the germline V gene (reference sequence). Between the V and J ends, shortened by 6 bases and 0 bases respectively, the junction contains 15 bases. This clonotype was found a few times. What antigen it recognizes has not been identified. No base quality information exists; no much larger clone differs at one position.

The library was generated by 5' RACE. The sequencer was an Illumina HiSeq 2500. A second PCR of roughly 7 to 11 cycles was performed with a sample-barcoded 5' primer and a J-beta primer mix. A template-switch 5' adaptor carrying 12 random nucleotides introduced a unique molecular identifier onto each TCR beta cDNA molecule. Each sample yielded at least 3 million CDR3-containing paired-end reads. All of the RNA was converted into first-strand cDNA using the Mint cDNA synthesis kit, with a TRBC-specific oligonucleotide serving as the primer. Following uracil-DNA glycosylase treatment, a first 18-cycle PCR with universal primers M1SS and BC2_uni_R was performed on all cDNA. The study's processing was this. Normalization of each sample was performed by random selection of 1 million high-quality reads, each carrying a distinct molecular identifier. Reads sharing molecular identifiers were discarded rather than binned into consensus sequences. MiTCR, set to a Q25 quality threshold and the strictest error-elimination algorithm, was used for CDR3 identification, clonotype clustering and error correction. A nonparametric unseen species model with Euler transformation was used to estimate a lower bound on total TCR beta diversity. Through fastp at Q25 and MiXCR, TCRdb rebuilt clones from the public reads, retaining in-frame beta chains. Every distinct CDR3 protein forms one entry, paired with its most common genes and DNA. TCRdb's processing, not the study's, gives the V and J calls here. In all, the sample holds hundreds of thousands of distinct CDR3 sequences, and around 42% of those were seen once. Approximately 19% of the sample belongs to the ten largest clones.

Recombination linked TRBV20-1 to TRBJ2-7; the D gene cannot be resolved reliably. The receptor's source is a man aged 60 to 69 in good health. Sequenced material: blood. The DNA reads TGCAGTGCAAGGGAACAGTCGAACTCCTACGAGCAGTACTTC. Its product reads: CSAREQSNSYEQYF.